The 8 T cell receptor beta chains given below trace back to one sample, sequenced in a study of T cell repertoires in aging, cancer and after chemotherapy. A mixed TRB-A/B primer pool amplified rearranged TRB by multiplex touch-down PCR. From the multiplex PCR reads, TCRdb called clonotypes with MiXCR, one entry per CDR3 protein. This sample has some 2,500 distinct CDR3 sequences, with 49% found just once. Amplification of TCR beta used genomic DNA extracted from peripheral blood. Sequencing was done on a sample of blood. Source of these receptors: a human donor with a blood cancer.

The rearrangement uses TRBV27 and TRBJ1-2; TRBD1 matches at 7 bases. CDR1 is MNHEY, CDR2 SMNVEV, per germline (reference sequence). Trimming removed 4 bases from V and 8 bases from J; junction bases left unmatched: 7. This CDR3 comprises 13 residues. The CDR3, as DNA: TGTGCCAGCAGTTCTCGACAGGGACAAGGCTACACCTTC. Its translation: CASSSRQGQGYTF.

This rearrangement joins TRBV5-6 to TRBJ2-2; D may be TRBD1 or TRBD2 (6 bases each). In germline, CDR1 is SGHDT, CDR2 YYEEEE. The CDR3 totals 13 residues. V shed 5 bases and J shed 6 bases, with 11 bases lying between them. The CDR3 protein is CASRGGGSGELFF. Written as DNA, the CDR3 is TGTGCCAGCAGAGGAGGGGGATCCGGGGAGCTGTTTTTT.

The rearrangement links TRBV6-5 to TRBJ2-1, with TRBD2 matching 10 bases. The junction had 6 bases not matched to a gene; V was cut back by 10 bases and J by 0 bases. The CDR3 sequence is 15 residues long. Germline V CDR1 and CDR2: MNHEY, SVGAGI. CDR3 DNA sequence: TGTGCCACCCGAACTAGCGGGGACTCCTACAATGAGCAGTTCTTC. It yields the protein CATRTSGDSYNEQFF.

This clonotype was observed a handful of times. This chain links TRBV11-1 with TRBJ1-5, with TRBD1 matching over 8 bases. With 1 base clipped from V and 7 bases from J, the junction kept 3 bases outside the gene matches. The germline V gene encodes CDR1 SGHAT and CDR2 FQDESV (reference sequence). The length of the CDR3 is 14 residues. The CDR3 loop reads CASSLGQGTQPQHF. CDR3 in DNA: TGTGCCAGCAGCTTAGGACAGGGGACACAGCCCCAGCATTTT.

The chain is built from TRBV5-6 and TRBJ1-2; no reliable D call. Germline V lookup: CDR1 SGHDT, CDR2 YYEEEE. V gave up 4 bases and J gave up 6 bases, with 13 bases separating them. This CDR3 has 13 residues. CDR3 protein: CASSPLFGDGYTF. The CDR3, as DNA: TGTGCCAGCAGCCCCCTTTTTGGGGATGGCTACACCTTC.

This clonotype has only a few counts. This chain uses TRBV6-5 with TRBJ2-7; D remains unclear. The germline V and J ends were trimmed by 4 bases and 0 bases, with 10 bases remaining between them. Per germline, CDR1 MNHEY and CDR2 SVGAGI. There are 14 residues in the CDR3. CDR3 sequence reads: CASSFGSSSYEQYF. The CDR3, as DNA: TGTGCCAGCAGTTTCGGGTCGAGCTCCTACGAGCAGTACTTC.

The rearrangement uses TRBV19 and TRBJ1-5; 7 bases fit TRBD1. This CDR3 has 12 residues. V trimming: 5 bases; J trimming: 13 bases; junction bases outside the gene matches: 8. Per the germline V gene, CDR1 is LNHDA and CDR2 is SQIVND (reference sequence). In DNA, the CDR3 is TGTGCCAGTAGTCAAGGGACAGCAGCTCAGCATTTT. It is translated as CASSQGTAAQHF.

V usage is TRBV7-4 and J usage is TRBJ2-5; 7 bases line up with TRBD1. Looked up from germline, CDR1 is SGHVT and CDR2 is SQSDAQ. Trimming at V came to 5 bases and at J to 1 base, leaving 4 bases not matched to a gene. The length of the CDR3 is 14 residues. CDR3 region: CASSPGQTQETQYF. CDR3 nucleotide sequence: TGTGCCAGCAGCCCGGGACAGACCCAAGAGACCCAGTACTTC.